The 6 T cell receptor beta chains below all came from one sample that was sequenced in a study of identical twins. MiXCR, run by TCRdb on the 5' RACE reads, gives a single entry per CDR3 protein. This table has roughly 490,000 distinct CDR3 sequences, 13% to 15% appearing once. The same sample was also studied in work on yellow fever vaccine responses in identical twins.

The sample was CD4+ T cells sorted from blood. Receptors were obtained from a woman aged 18-35 years in good health.

This clonotype was counted only a few times. The rearrangement uses TRBV9 and TRBJ2-1, with TRBD2 matching 12 bases. J was trimmed by 3 bases and V by 0 bases; bases with no gene match: 4. Germline CDR1 is SGDLS and CDR2 is YYNGEE. The CDR3 is 17 residues long. Here the CDR3 reads CASSVALAGGYYNEQFF. The CDR3, as DNA: TGTGCCAGCAGCGTAGCGCTAGCGGGAGGGTACTACAATGAGCAGTTCTTC.

In its sample, this clonotype was seen many times. This rearrangement joins TRBV5-1 to TRBJ2-7; 10 nucleotides align to TRBD2. V lost 2 bases and J lost 0; bases outside the gene matches: 2. The V gene's germline CDR1 is SGHRS and CDR2 YFSETQ. CDR3 length: 15 residues. The CDR3 here is CASSLLAGFSYEQYF. For the CDR3, the DNA is TGCGCCAGCAGCTTACTAGCGGGGTTCTCCTACGAGCAGTACTTC.

The chain employs TRBV7-9 and TRBJ1-5, with TRBD1 matching over 7 bases. The germline V gene encodes CDR1 SEHNR and CDR2 FQNEAQ (reference sequence). J lost 7 bases, V lost 3 bases, and 6 bases had no gene match. This CDR3 contains 14 residues. The CDR3 DNA is TGTGCCAGCAGCTTTCAGGGGGATGGCCAGCCCCAGCATTTT. Translation: CASSFQGDGQPQHF.

This clonotype was counted between two and nine times. This chain links TRBV3-1 with TRBJ2-5; TRBD2 is a possible D gene (6 bases). Germline assignment: CDR1 LGHDT and CDR2 YNNKEL (reference sequence). The ends were cut back, 3 bases at V and 5 bases at J, with 16 bases in the middle. The CDR3 contains 15 residues. This chain's CDR3 is CASSHGGPTRETQYF. In nucleotides, the CDR3 is TGTGCCAGCAGCCACGGGGGACCGACTAGGGAGACCCAGTACTTC.

This clonotype was found many times. The rearrangement links TRBV5-1 to TRBJ2-3; D assignment may be TRBD1 or TRBD2 (5 bases each). V lost 4 bases to trimming and J lost 4 bases, with 13 bases between them. This CDR3 is 14 amino acids long. The germline gives CDR1 SGHRS, CDR2 YFSETQ. CDR3 amino acids: CASSLAGLPDTQYF. CDR3 DNA sequence: TGCGCCAGCAGCCTAGCAGGGCTCCCAGATACGCAGTATTTT.

The CDR3 region is CASSSYRGSTYEQYF. CDR3 nucleotide sequence: TGTGCCAGCAGCTCATACCGGGGCTCTACCTACGAGCAGTACTTC. The chain combines TRBV5-5 with TRBJ2-7, with D perhaps matching TRBD1 or TRBD2 (5 bases each). The CDR3 consists of 15 residues. CDR1 is SGHKS and CDR2 is YYEKEE in the germline V gene (reference sequence). V lost 3 bases, J lost 2 bases, and 15 bases lay in between.